This entry lists 27 T cell receptor beta chains sequenced from one sample in a study of regulatory T cells in long-lasting Graves disease. Arm-PCR with iRepertoire HTBI primers amplified the CDR3 regions for these TCR beta libraries. In TCRdb, the multiplex PCR reads were re-called with MiXCR into one record per CDR3 protein. Here the sample spans 350,000 to 500,000 distinct CDR3 sequences, about 15% being singletons. Stated time point: newly diagnosed GD, antithyroid drugs for less than 3 months. Preparation of the TCR library used RNA extracted from PBMCs. The same sample was also used in a study of T cells in Graves' hyperthyroidism and ophthalmopathy.

The specimen comprised peripheral blood mononuclear cells (PBMCs), sampled at new diagnosis, from a patient treated with antithyroid drugs. The receptors were gathered from a woman in her fifties or sixties with Graves disease.

This clonotype was picked up many times. The chain links TRBV7-2 to TRBJ2-3; tentative D call: TRBD2 (7 bases). Trimming took 5 bases from V and 4 from J, leaving 13 bases between them. The CDR3 sequence is 14 residues long. Germline lookup yields CDR1 SGHTA and CDR2 FQGNSA. CDR3 region: CASSRSGGPDTQYF. CDR3 nucleotide sequence: TGTGCCAGCAGCCGGTCGGGGGGCCCAGATACGCAGTATTTT.

This clonotype was seen only a few times. The CDR3 region is CASSSQANTEAFF. The CDR3 DNA follows: TGTGCCAGTAGTTCACAGGCGAACACTGAAGCTTTCTTT. J is TRBJ1-1 and V is TRBV19, with D possibly being TRBD1 (5 bases). V was clipped by 5 bases and J by 1 base, with 8 bases between them. The CDR3 covers 13 residues. Germline V gives CDR1 LNHDA, CDR2 SQIVND (reference sequence).

This clonotype was found many times. V usage is TRBV30 and J usage is TRBJ2-3, with D maybe TRBD2 (5 bases). CDR3 length: 13 amino acids. V was shortened by 0 bases and J by 4 bases, with 8 bases between the two germline ends. In germline, CDR1 is GTSNPN, CDR2 SVGIG (reference sequence). CDR3 in amino acids: CAWSVGGADTQYF. CDR3 coding DNA: TGTGCCTGGAGTGTTGGAGGTGCAGATACGCAGTATTTT.

The chain is built from TRBV7-9 and TRBJ2-5; D not resolved. The CDR3 is 17 residues long. V gave up 3 bases and J gave up 5 bases, with 22 bases separating them. CDR1 and CDR2 (germline): SEHNR, FQNEAQ (reference sequence). The CDR3 region has the DNA TGTGCCAGCAGCTTGTTCGATTCCAGCTCGTTTTGGGAGACCCAGTACTTC. Translating gives CASSLFDSSSFWETQYF.

This clonotype has a handful of counts. The gene calls are TRBV14 and TRBJ2-6; possibly TRBD1 for D (6 bases). Germline V gene data show CDR1 as SGHDN and CDR2 as FVKESK. Trimming took off 3 bases at V and 2 bases at J, with 14 bases between the two ends. This CDR3 region has 17 residues. CDR3 in amino acids: CASSHLQGRAGANVLTF. In nucleotides, the CDR3 is TGTGCCAGCAGCCATTTACAGGGTAGGGCTGGGGCCAACGTCCTGACTTTC.

This clonotype was seen ten or more times. The chain joins TRBV30 to TRBJ1-2; D gene uncertain. The CDR3 is made up of 11 amino acids. Looked up from germline, CDR1 is GTSNPN and CDR2 is SVGIG (reference sequence). With 5 bases removed from V and 7 bases from J, the gap between germline ends came to 11 bases. CDR3 sequence: CAWGTGPGYTF. CDR3 sequence (DNA): TGTGCCTGGGGTACCGGACCTGGCTACACCTTC. The complete variable domain, with remaining parts taken from reference TRBV30 and TRBJ1-2, reads SQTIHQWPATLVQPVGSPLSLECTVEGTSNPNLYWYRQAAGRGLQLLFYSVGIGQISSEVPQNLSASRPQDRQFILSSKKLLLSDSGFYLCAWGTGPGYTFGSGTRLTVV.

This clonotype was seen ten or more times. V usage is TRBV3-1 and J usage is TRBJ2-1, with no clear D. CDR1 and CDR2 (germline): LGHDT, YNNKEL (reference sequence). Trimming shortened V by 3 bases and J by 4 bases, and 10 bases separated the two germline ends. The CDR3 has 14 residues. CDR3 coding DNA: TGTGCCAGCAGCCACCGGACGGAGTACAATGAGCAGTTCTTC. Translated: CASSHRTEYNEQFF.

In regard to this clonotype: This may be a read error, as it is one base from a much larger clone. The V call is TRBV28, the J call TRBJ2-5, with D unclear. Trimming shortened V by 3 bases and J by 1 base, and 15 bases separated the two germline ends. The CDR3 consists of 16 residues. Germline V lookup: CDR1 MDHEN, CDR2 SYDVKM. The CDR3 DNA sequence: TGTGCCAGCAGTTTTGGGGTTCAAAGGCCCCAAGAGACCCAGTACTTC. Its protein is CASSFGVQRPQETQYF.

Notes on this clonotype: A far larger clone is only one base removed, so a read error is likely. This is likely a read error, given that the CDR3 carries no conserved phenylalanine or tryptophan at its end. The DNA is omitted, as the CDR3 cannot be located on it reliably, and the CDR3 follows TCRdb's listing. The V and J genes are TRBV7-8 and TRBJ2-3; the D call in the table, TRBD2, was not verified against the DNA. With termini counted, the CDR3 has 16 amino acids. Germline V gene sequence: CDR1 SGHVS, CDR2 FQNEAQ. CDR3 loop: CASRQAGTSGKETQYL.

The chain employs TRBV9 and TRBJ2-3; D possibly uses TRBD1 or TRBD2 (5 bases each). Per the germline V gene, CDR1 is SGDLS and CDR2 is YYNGEE. The CDR3 contains 14 residues. Trimming left V 3 bases short and J 4 bases short, with 12 bases between. The CDR3 region has the DNA TGTGCCAGCAGCGAGGGACCTTCCTCAGATACGCAGTATTTT. Encoded protein: CASSEGPSSDTQYF.

The table lists this clonotype with a few counts. V usage is TRBV12-3 or TRBV12-4 and J usage is TRBJ2-5, with D perhaps TRBD1 (5 bases). The CDR3 covers 14 residues. Trimming cost V 4 bases and J 1 base, with 10 bases left between them. The CDR3 is CASSSSGFQETQYF. The CDR3 DNA sequence: TGTGCCAGCAGTTCATCAGGGTTCCAAGAGACCCAGTACTTC.

This clonotype was observed at least ten times. V and J are TRBV6-1 and TRBJ1-1; D ambiguous. The germline CDR1 and CDR2 sequences are MNHNS and SASEGT. This CDR3 spans 12 amino acids. Trimming pared 8 bases from V and 2 bases from J, leaving 9 bases between. The CDR3 DNA follows: TGTGCCAGCCGCACAGTTAACACTGAAGCTTTCTTT. Amino acid sequence: CASRTVNTEAFF.

This clonotype turned up a few times. The genes are TRBV18 and TRBJ1-5, with 9 nucleotides matching TRBD1. With V trimmed by 8 bases and J by 4 bases, 9 bases remained unmatched. CDR3 length: 15 amino acids. The germline V gene has CDR1 KGHSH and CDR2 LQKENI. The CDR3 reads CASSHSGTGNQPQHF. The CDR3 DNA reads TGTGCCAGCAGCCATTCGGGGACAGGGAATCAGCCCCAGCATTTT.

This clonotype occurred a few times. The chain has TRBV12-3 or TRBV12-4 and TRBJ2-6; D ambiguous. The CDR3 runs 14 residues. Trimming removed 6 bases from V and 0 bases from J, with 6 bases in between. Here the CDR3 DNA reads TGTGCCAGCAGACCCCGCTCTGGGGCCAACGTCCTGACTTTC. Its translation is CASRPRSGANVLTF.

This clonotype showed up many times. This chain uses TRBV5-5 with TRBJ2-7; D is undetermined. In germline, CDR1 is SGHKS, CDR2 YYEKEE (reference sequence). Trimming pared 0 bases from V and 0 bases from J, leaving 10 bases between. The CDR3 totals 15 residues. The CDR3 DNA follows: TGTGCCAGCAGCTTGGGGGTGACTTCCTCCTACGAGCAGTACTTC. Amino acid sequence: CASSLGVTSSYEQYF.

In its sample, this clonotype was seen many times. This sequence joins TRBV12-3 or TRBV12-4 and TRBJ1-4, with no clear D. The V gene lost 3 bases and the J gene lost 3 bases, with 2 bases spanning the gap. The CDR3 loop spans 12 amino acids. DNA for the CDR3: TGTGCCAGCAGTTTCCCTAATGAAAAACTGTTTTTT. Translating it yields CASSFPNEKLFF.

This clonotype was counted between two and nine times. The rearrangement uses TRBV7-8 and TRBJ2-6; D not resolved. This CDR3 spans 16 amino acids. Germline values: CDR1 SGHVS, CDR2 FQNEAQ. This chain's CDR3 is CAIPGRAPTGANVLTF. The DNA of the CDR3 is TGTGCGATCCCGGGTAGGGCGCCAACTGGGGCCAACGTCCTGACTTTC.

The chain uses TRBV14 and TRBJ2-3, with 8 bases that match TRBD1. Trimming removed 2 bases from V and 2 bases from J; junction bases left unmatched: 6. From germline, CDR1 is SGHDN and CDR2 FVKESK. The CDR3 has 16 residues. The CDR3 loop reads CASSQLGQASTDTQYF. The DNA for the CDR3 is TGTGCCAGCAGCCAATTGGGACAGGCTTCCACAGATACGCAGTATTTT.

This clonotype showed up just a few times. The chain combines TRBV5-1 with TRBJ2-3, with TRBD2 identical over 7 bases. CDR1 is SGHRS and CDR2 is YFSETQ in the germline V gene. The CDR3 is 15 amino acids. Trimming took 4 bases from V and 2 from J; bases not matched to a gene: 7. Written as DNA, the CDR3 is TGCGCCAGCAGCCAACCTAGCGGCTACACAGATACGCAGTATTTT. Its translation is CASSQPSGYTDTQYF.

This clonotype was counted ten times or more. The gene calls are TRBV7-8 and TRBJ2-1; D is undetermined. Trimming shortened V by 2 bases and J by 7 bases, and 12 bases separated the two germline ends. Germline assignment: CDR1 SGHVS and CDR2 FQNEAQ. The CDR3 contains 14 residues. The CDR3 region is CASSLPRLVNEQFF. DNA of the CDR3: TGTGCCAGCAGCTTACCCCGGCTAGTGAATGAGCAGTTCTTC.

This clonotype appeared many times. This chain connects TRBV9 to TRBJ2-7; D gene unclear. Germline lookup yields CDR1 SGDLS and CDR2 YYNGEE. This CDR3 region has 13 residues. V was cut by 4 bases and J by 5 bases, with 13 bases left in between. As DNA, the CDR3 is TGTGCCAGCAGCCCCCCGGGTGCCCACGAGCAGTACTTC. Translation: CASSPPGAHEQYF.

In its sample, this clonotype was seen many times. The V call is TRBV6-1, the J call TRBJ2-7; weak D call: TRBD2 (5 bases). The CDR3 runs 15 residues. The V gene's germline CDR1 is MNHNS and CDR2 SASEGT. V was shortened by 3 bases and J by 0 bases, with 12 bases between the two germline ends. The CDR3 protein is CASSDILGSSYEQYF. The CDR3, as DNA: TGTGCCAGCAGTGACATACTAGGCAGCTCCTACGAGCAGTACTTC.

This clonotype was counted at least ten times. J is TRBJ2-5 and V is TRBV28; the match to TRBD2 covers 7 bases. The V and J ends lost 5 bases and 5 bases, in that order; junction bases with no gene match: 14. CDR1 and CDR2 (germline): MDHEN, SYDVKM. CDR3 length: 16 residues. The CDR3 nucleotides are TGTGCCAGCAGTACCAGACGGGAGGTGGGGGGGGAGACCCAGTACTTC. Its protein product is CASSTRREVGGETQYF. Variable domain in full (rest from reference TRBV28 and TRBJ2-5): DVKVTQSSRYLVKRTGEKVFLECVQDMDHENMFWYRQDPGLGLRLIYFSYDVKMKEKGDIPEGYSVSREKKERFSLILESASTNQTSMYLCASSTRREVGGETQYFGPGTRLLVL.

This clonotype was seen ten or more times. This rearrangement joins TRBV7-3 to TRBJ2-1; 7 bases fit TRBD2. The CDR3 is 15 amino acids. The ends lost 4 bases at V and 3 bases at J; junction bases unmatched: 6. The germline gives CDR1 SGHTA, CDR2 FQGTGA. The CDR3 nucleotides read TGTGCCAGCAGCTCATCCGGGGACTACTACAATGAGCAGTTCTTC. This gives the protein CASSSSGDYYNEQFF.

This clonotype appeared many times. This CDR3 is CASSEFSGSTDTQYF. The CDR3 nucleotides read TGTGCCAGCAGTGAATTTAGCGGGAGCACAGATACGCAGTATTTT. The chain carries TRBV6-1 and TRBJ2-3; 7 bases agree with TRBD2. The germline V gene has CDR1 MNHNS and CDR2 SASEGT. J gave up 0 bases and V 2 bases, and 2 bases lay outside the gene matches. The CDR3 runs to 15 residues.

The table lists this clonotype with many counts. This chain links TRBV20-1 with TRBJ1-5; D call uncertain. Germline assignment: CDR1 DFQATT and CDR2 SNEGSKA (reference sequence). This CDR3 contains 15 residues. The germline V and J ends were trimmed by 2 bases and 0 bases, with 11 bases remaining between them. This chain's CDR3 is CSARSGLNSNQPQHF. CDR3 sequence (DNA): TGCAGTGCTAGAAGCGGTCTGAATAGCAATCAGCCCCAGCATTTT.

There are many counts of this clonotype. The chain couples TRBV20-1 to TRBJ2-1, with 12 bases identical to TRBD2. CDR1 is DFQATT, CDR2 SNEGSKA, per germline (reference sequence). The CDR3 runs 14 residues. V was pared by 6 bases and J by 3 bases, with 3 bases of the junction left unmatched. The chain's CDR3 is CSARLAGDYNEQFF. The CDR3 DNA follows: TGCAGTGCGAGACTAGCGGGAGACTACAATGAGCAGTTCTTC.